Presented here are 21 T cell receptor beta chains from one specimen sequenced in a study of cytomegalovirus exposure and HLA in healthy donors (dated by TCRdb to the late 2010s). Libraries were prepared through the immunoSEQ multiplex PCR assay. For the multiplex PCR, a mixture combining 60 forward primers for TCR Vbeta segments and 13 reverse primers for TCR Jbeta segments was used. What TCRdb holds here is the immuneACCESS table cut down to in-frame rearrangements. Part of the clones is not present; checked against another copy, under half of the missing clones reflect an unresolved V gene, and the others are unexplained. This sample is represented by about 80,000 clones; around 77% of them were singletons. The top ten clones comprise 22% of the sample. Sample: PBMCs. Receptors originate from a woman in her 40s in good health and CMV-seropositive.

This sequence joins TRBV6-5 and TRBJ2-1; TRBD1 aligns across 8 bases. The trim removed 1 base at V and 0 bases at J, leaving 2 bases unmatched. Germline V gives CDR1 MNHEY, CDR2 SVGAGI. The CDR3 extends over 16 amino acids. The CDR3 reads CASSYYGTGSYNEQFF. As DNA, the CDR3 is TGTGCCAGCAGTTACTATGGGACAGGCTCCTACAATGAGCAGTTCTTC.

In this sample, this clone turned up once. The V gene is TRBV30, the J gene TRBJ1-5; a weak D match, TRBD1 (6 bases). CDR1 and CDR2 (germline): GTSNPN, SVGIG (reference sequence). The CDR3 is 16 amino acids. V gave up 2 bases and J gave up 2 bases, with 16 bases separating them. CDR3 residues: CAWSPSYRAGNQPQHF. The CDR3 DNA sequence: TGTGCCTGGAGTCCTTCCTACAGGGCAGGCAATCAGCCCCAGCATTTT.

The CDR3 bases are TGTGCCATCAGAGGACTAGCTGCCGAGCAGTACTTC. Encoded protein: CAIRGLAAEQYF. The rearrangement uses TRBV10-3 and TRBJ2-7, with TRBD2 matching over 8 bases. CDR3 length: 12 amino acids. V lost 6 bases, J lost 6 bases, and 4 bases stayed unmatched. Germline CDR1 ENHRY, CDR2 SYGVKD.

The rearrangement joins TRBV5-1 to TRBJ2-1, with 10 nucleotides matching TRBD1. V was pared by 4 bases and J by 8 bases, with 15 bases of the junction left unmatched. Germline loops: CDR1 SGHRS, CDR2 YFSETQ. The CDR3 has 17 residues. DNA for the CDR3: TGCGCCAGCAGCGCCGGGACCCGGGACAGGGGATTCGATGAGCAGTTCTTC. Translation: CASSAGTRDRGFDEQFF.

The chain couples TRBV6-1 to TRBJ2-4, with 7 bases identical to TRBD1. The CDR3 runs 14 residues. The ends lost 6 bases at V and 8 bases at J; junction bases unmatched: 10. Germline V gene data show CDR1 as MNHNS and CDR2 as SASEGT. Here the CDR3 reads CASRKPGQVDIQYF. CDR3 in DNA: TGTGCCAGCAGGAAACCAGGACAGGTAGACATTCAGTACTTC.

V gene TRBV5-4 combines with J gene TRBJ2-2; the match to TRBD2 covers 7 bases. CDR3 length: 15 amino acids. The germline CDR1 and CDR2 sequences are SGHNT and YYREEE (reference sequence). V was clipped by 3 bases and J by 1 base; unmatched bases: 3. CDR3 residues: CASSWGGGNTGELFF. The DNA of the CDR3 is TGTGCCAGCAGCTGGGGCGGGGGGAACACCGGGGAGCTGTTTTTT.

The chain combines TRBV19 with TRBJ2-7; possible D gene TRBD2, 6 bases. The CDR3 has 14 amino acids. Germline V gene data show CDR1 as LNHDA and CDR2 as SQIVND (reference sequence). Trimming shortened V by 8 bases and J by 1 base, and 15 bases separated the two germline ends. The CDR3 sequence is CASSLTSKSYEQYF. The CDR3, as DNA: TGTGCCAGTTCTTTAACTAGCAAATCCTACGAGCAGTACTTC.

This sequence joins TRBV5-8 and TRBJ2-3, with D perhaps TRBD2 (6 bases). The ends were cut back, 3 bases at V and 4 bases at J, with 12 bases in the middle. Germline CDR1 is SGHTS and CDR2 is YDEGEE. CDR3 length: 14 residues. CDR3 residues: CASSSMTGADTQYF. As DNA, the CDR3 is TGTGCCAGCAGCTCCATGACGGGAGCAGATACGCAGTATTTT.

This sequence joins TRBV11-2 and TRBJ2-1, with TRBD1 matching over 10 bases. Trimming took 5 bases from V and 5 from J; bases not matched to a gene: 6. The CDR3 is made up of 15 amino acids. In germline, CDR1 is SGHAT, CDR2 FQNNGV. The CDR3 DNA is TGTGCCAGCAGCGCCCGGGACAGGGGAAACAATGAGCAGTTCTTC. It is translated as CASSARDRGNNEQFF.

J is TRBJ2-3 and V is TRBV27; 12 positions match TRBD1. The CDR3 spans 13 residues. Germline CDR1 is MNHEY and CDR2 is SMNVEV (reference sequence). With 8 bases clipped from V and 5 bases from J, the junction kept 2 bases outside the gene matches. The DNA of the CDR3 is TGTGCCAGCCGGGACAGGGGGCAAGATACGCAGTATTTT. Residues: CASRDRGQDTQYF.

This chain uses TRBV6-6 with TRBJ1-1; 7 bases line up with TRBD1. Losses at the gene ends were 1 base for V and 5 bases for J; bases not matched to a gene: 7. The CDR3 length is 15 residues. CDR1 is MNHNY and CDR2 is SVGAGI in the germline V gene (reference sequence). The CDR3 reads CASSYYGATGTEAFF. The CDR3 coding sequence is TGTGCCAGCAGTTACTATGGGGCGACAGGGACTGAAGCTTTCTTT.

A word on this clone: Other DNA sequences in this specimen translate into the identical CDR3. The CDR3: CASSLGGTRVNEQFF. The CDR3 bases are TGTGCCAGCAGCTTAGGGGGGACTAGAGTCAATGAGCAGTTCTTC. V and J are TRBV7-7 and TRBJ2-1, with 8 nucleotides matching TRBD2. CDR1 and CDR2 from the germline V gene are SSHAT and FNYEAQ (reference sequence). The V gene end was trimmed by 1 base and the J gene end by 6 bases; junction bases not matched to a gene: 5. This CDR3 comprises 15 residues.

This clone was detected only a few times. The rearrangement uses TRBV29-1 and TRBJ2-2; 8 bases are shared with TRBD1. This CDR3 is 14 amino acids long. V trimming: 3 bases; J trimming: 1 base; junction bases outside the gene matches: 1. Germline V gene lookup returns CDR1 SQVTM and CDR2 ANQGSEA. This CDR3 reads CSVEGTGNTGELFF. In nucleotides, the CDR3 is TGCAGCGTTGAGGGGACAGGGAACACCGGGGAGCTGTTTTTT.

This chain links TRBV2 with TRBJ1-1; 7 bases are a match to TRBD1. CDR3 length: 14 amino acids. V dropped 8 bases and J dropped 1; count of bases not matched to a gene: 7. Germline values: CDR1 SNHLY, CDR2 FYNNEI. CDR3 DNA: TGTGCCAGCGGAACGACAGGGAGGAACACTGAAGCTTTCTTT. Protein: CASGTTGRNTEAFF.

V and J are TRBV2 and TRBJ1-5; perhaps TRBD1 as D (5 bases). Germline V gene lookup returns CDR1 SNHLY and CDR2 FYNNEI. The CDR3 is 14 residues long. Trimming took 2 bases from V and 5 from J, leaving 10 bases between them. In DNA, the CDR3 is TGTGCCAGCAGTGAACAGGGCCGCTATCAGCCCCAGCATTTT. The encoded protein is CASSEQGRYQPQHF. The full variable domain, with the rest looked up from reference TRBV2 and TRBJ1-5, is EPEVTQTPSHQVTQMGQEVILRCVPISNHLYFYWYRQILGQKVEFLVSFYNNEISEKSEIFDDQFSVERPDGSNFTLKIRSTKLEDSAMYFCASSEQGRYQPQHFGDGTRLSIL.

The CDR3 here is CAIRGGGQGLTGANVLTF. The CDR3 nucleotides are TGTGCCATCAGGGGCGGGGGACAGGGTTTAACTGGGGCCAACGTCCTGACTTTC. V gene TRBV10-3 combines with J gene TRBJ2-6, with 9 positions matching TRBD1. The CDR3 runs 18 residues. Germline trimming cut 6 bases from V and 2 bases from J; bases unmatched to any gene: 11. The V gene's germline CDR1 is ENHRY and CDR2 SYGVKD.

The rearrangement links TRBV6-5 to TRBJ2-7, with 7 bases that match TRBD1. Looked up from germline, CDR1 is MNHEY and CDR2 is SVGAGI. V lost 6 bases to trimming and J lost 7 bases; unmatched junction nucleotides: 12. The CDR3 contains 14 residues. The CDR3 sequence: CASSQSPGQLEQYF. Written as DNA, the CDR3 is TGTGCCAGCAGCCAATCACCGGGACAGCTGGAGCAGTACTTC.

The genes are TRBV7-2 and TRBJ2-5; tentative D call: TRBD2 (6 bases). Germline V gene lookup returns CDR1 SGHTA and CDR2 FQGNSA. The CDR3 runs 13 residues. V was trimmed by 5 bases and J by 5 bases, leaving 12 bases between them. CDR3 loop: CASSGGTAETQYF. CDR3 coding DNA: TGTGCCAGCAGCGGGGGGACTGCGGAGACCCAGTACTTC.

CDR3 protein: CASSFPIPGSDEQYF. The CDR3 region has the DNA TGTGCCAGCAGCTTTCCGATTCCGGGGTCGGACGAGCAGTACTTC. J is TRBJ2-7 and V is TRBV5-4; weak D call: TRBD2 (5 bases). The CDR3 spans 15 residues. The germline V gene encodes CDR1 SGHNT and CDR2 YYREEE (reference sequence). V shed 2 bases and J shed 5 bases, with 17 bases lying between them.

This clone was recorded once. V gene TRBV7-9 combines with J gene TRBJ2-2, with D possibly being TRBD1 (5 bases). The CDR3 length is 15 residues. The V gene's germline CDR1 is SEHNR and CDR2 FQNEAQ (reference sequence). With 5 bases removed from V and 0 bases from J, the gap between germline ends came to 10 bases. The CDR3 DNA reads as TGTGCCAGCAGCCGACAGATCGCGAACACCGGGGAGCTGTTTTTT. Its translation: CASSRQIANTGELFF.

The V gene is TRBV5-1, the J gene TRBJ2-7, with 7 nucleotides matching TRBD1. Germline values: CDR1 SGHRS, CDR2 YFSETQ. The CDR3 is 17 residues long. V was clipped by 5 bases and J by 2 bases; unmatched bases: 16. CDR3 coding DNA: TGCGCCAGCAGACCAAACAACAGGGACAGTAAAACCTACGAGCAGTACTTC. Amino acid sequence: CASRPNNRDSKTYEQYF.